The 23 T cell receptor beta chains in this list originate from one sample, sequenced in a study of blood T cell repertoires in COVID-19. This table comes from immunoSEQ multiplex PCR, and its TCRdb copy is limited to in-frame clones, with some not included. Of about 180,000 clones listed, roughly 87% were seen once; the top ten hold about 1.4%. The sequencing input was peripheral blood. These receptors all come from a woman aged 45 to 65 with acute or convalescent COVID-19.

This clone has only a few counts. The chain couples TRBV5-1 to TRBJ1-2; 7 positions match TRBD1. This CDR3 is 14 amino acids long. Germline V lookup: CDR1 SGHRS, CDR2 YFSETQ. Germline trimming cut 3 bases from V and 4 bases from J; bases unmatched to any gene: 6. The CDR3 DNA reads TGCGCCAGCAGCTCGTGGCAGGGGGGCTATGGCTACACCTTC. Protein sequence: CASSSWQGGYGYTF.

This chain links TRBV21-1 with TRBJ2-5; TRBD2 was called by the table and not checked on the DNA. TRBV21-1 is tagged as a pseudogene. The CDR3 spans 16 residues. CDR3 in amino acids: CASSKGGGDGAETQYF. Here the CDR3 DNA reads TGTGCCAGCAGCAAAGGGGGAGGGGATGGAGCGGAGACCCAGTACTTC.

This rearrangement joins TRBV12-5 to TRBJ1-2; D unclear. The CDR3 length is 11 residues. CDR1 and CDR2 (germline): LGHNT, FRNRAP. The germline V and J ends were trimmed by 4 bases and 6 bases, with 6 bases remaining between them. The CDR3 loop is CASGSGDGYTF. The CDR3, as DNA: TGTGCTAGTGGTTCAGGCGATGGCTACACCTTC.

J is TRBJ1-2 and V is TRBV10-1; perhaps TRBD1 as D (5 bases). CDR3 size: 13 residues. Germline V CDR1 and CDR2: WNHNN, SYGVQD (reference sequence). V lost 6 bases to trimming and J lost 7 bases, with 15 bases between them. Here the CDR3 DNA reads TGCGCCAGCAGGGCCCCCAGGGCTCGTGGCTACACCTTC. It codes for CASRAPRARGYTF.

The V and J genes are TRBV3-1 (or the pseudogene TRBV3-2) and TRBJ1-4; TRBD1 might be the D (6 bases). The V gene's germline CDR1 is LGHDT and CDR2 YNNKEL (reference sequence). V was shortened by 4 bases and J by 7 bases, with 16 bases between the two germline ends. The CDR3 has 15 amino acids. The CDR3 DNA reads TGTGCCAGCAGCCCCCGAGGCAGGGGTGGTGAAAAACTGTTTTTT. As protein: CASSPRGRGGEKLFF.

V and J are TRBV2 and TRBJ1-5, with D perhaps matching TRBD1 (5 bases). The V end was cut by 0 bases, the J end by 6 bases, with 12 bases between. Per germline, CDR1 SNHLY and CDR2 FYNNEI. This CDR3 is built from 15 residues. CDR3 residues: CASSEAQGPPQPQHF. The CDR3 DNA follows: TGTGCCAGCAGTGAAGCCCAGGGCCCCCCTCAGCCCCAGCATTTT. Full variable domain (rest looked up from reference TRBV2 and TRBJ1-5): EPEVTQTPSHQVTQMGQEVILRCVPISNHLYFYWYRQILGQKVEFLVSFYNNEISEKSEIFDDQFSVERPDGSNFTLKIRSTKLEDSAMYFCASSEAQGPPQPQHFGDGTRLSIL.

V gene TRBV27 combines with J gene TRBJ1-2, with D possibly TRBD1 on 6 matching bases. Per germline, CDR1 MNHEY and CDR2 SMNVEV (reference sequence). This CDR3 spans 14 amino acids. Trimming shortened V by 7 bases and J by 2 bases, and 14 bases separated the two germline ends. The DNA for the CDR3 is TGTGCCAGCAATACAGGGAATTCGAACTATGGCTACACCTTC. Protein sequence: CASNTGNSNYGYTF.

This chain uses TRBV5-1 with TRBJ2-7, with no clear D. V was shortened by 7 bases and J by 0 bases, with 8 bases between the two germline ends. The CDR3 runs 12 residues. Germline V gene sequence: CDR1 SGHRS, CDR2 YFSETQ. The DNA for the CDR3 is TGCGCCAGCGCCCTGAGCTCCTACGAGCAGTACTTC. Its protein product is CASALSSYEQYF. Based on the CDR3 plus reference TRBV5-1 and TRBJ2-7, the full variable domain is KAGVTQTPRYLIKTRGQQVTLSCSPISGHRSVSWYQQTPGQGLQFLFEYFSETQRNKGNFPGRFSGRQFSNSRSEMNVSTLELGDSALYLCASALSSYEQYFGPGTRLTVT.

For the CDR3, the DNA is TGTGCCAGCAGCCCCGGGAATAACGGTCAGCCCCAGCATTTT. As protein: CASSPGNNGQPQHF. The rearrangement joins TRBV5-8 to TRBJ1-5; D unclear. CDR1 and CDR2 (germline): SGHTS, YDEGEE. This CDR3 has 14 residues. V was cut by 4 bases and J by 6 bases, with 14 bases left in between.

This chain joins TRBV7-9 and TRBJ1-4; 9 bases match TRBD1. V lost 5 bases, J lost 8 bases, and 6 bases stayed unmatched. The CDR3 contains 14 residues. Germline CDR1 reads SEHNR; CDR2 reads FQNEAQ (reference sequence). The CDR3 here is CASSLGQGREKLFF. CDR3 coding DNA: TGTGCCAGCAGCCTTGGACAGGGGAGGGAAAAACTGTTTTTT.

This clone was detected once. The chain joins TRBV19 to TRBJ1-1, with TRBD1 as a possible D gene (5 bases). The germline CDR1 and CDR2 sequences are LNHDA and SQIVND (reference sequence). V was cut by 7 bases and J by 7 bases, with 16 bases left in between. This CDR3 spans 13 amino acids. The CDR3 bases are TGTGCCAGTATCCTGCAGGGTTCAGGTGAAGCTTTCTTT. Translation gives CASILQGSGEAFF. Variable domain in full (rest from reference TRBV19 and TRBJ1-1): DGGITQSPKYLFRKEGQNVTLSCEQNLNHDAMYWYRQDPGQGLRLIYYSQIVNDFQKGDIAEGYSVSREKKESFPLTVTSAQKNPTAFYLCASILQGSGEAFFGQGTRLTVV.

This chain uses TRBV5-4 with TRBJ2-7; 9 bases align to TRBD2. The germline CDR1 and CDR2 sequences are SGHNT and YYREEE (reference sequence). J gave up 1 base and V 4 bases, and 6 bases lay outside the gene matches. This CDR3 spans 15 amino acids. CDR3 DNA: TGTGCCAGCAGCCCTAGCGGGACTAAATCCTACGAGCAGTACTTC. This gives the protein CASSPSGTKSYEQYF.

This chain joins TRBV11-3 and TRBJ2-7; 7 positions match TRBD2. V lost 1 base to trimming and J lost 0 bases; unmatched junction nucleotides: 3. From germline, CDR1 is SGHNT and CDR2 YENEEA. This CDR3 has 15 residues. CDR3: CASSLGGGPSYEQYF. The CDR3 nucleotides read TGTGCCAGCAGCTTAGGGGGGGGACCCTCCTACGAGCAGTACTTC.

The genes are TRBV29-1 and TRBJ1-1; no firm D call. CDR3 length equals 11 residues. V was shortened by 6 bases and J by 1 base, with 6 bases between the two germline ends. The germline CDR1 and CDR2 sequences are SQVTM and ANQGSEA. The DNA for the CDR3 is TGCAGCGTAAGGAGGAACACTGAAGCTTTCTTT. Its protein is CSVRRNTEAFF. The full variable domain, completed using reference TRBV29-1 and TRBJ1-1, is SAVISQKPSRDICQRGTSLTIQCQVDSQVTMMFWYRQQPGQSLTLIATANQGSEATYESGFVIDKFPISRPNLTFSTLTVSNMSPEDSSIYLCSVRRNTEAFFGQGTRLTVV.

This sequence joins TRBV7-9 and TRBJ2-4; tentatively, D is TRBD1 (6 bases). Trimming stripped 3 bases from V and 5 bases from J, with 14 bases between. Per germline, CDR1 SEHNR and CDR2 FQNEAQ (reference sequence). This CDR3 has 15 amino acids. The CDR3 protein is CASSLALQGENIQYF. The CDR3 nucleotides are TGTGCCAGCAGCTTGGCCTTACAGGGAGAAAACATTCAGTACTTC.

The chain couples TRBV29-1 to TRBJ1-2; D is possibly TRBD1 (6 bases). Germline CDR1 is SQVTM and CDR2 is ANQGSEA. The CDR3 spans 14 residues. Trimming removed 5 bases at V and 4 bases at J, with 17 bases between. The CDR3 reads CSVNRQATLYGYTF. The CDR3 region has the DNA TGCAGCGTTAATCGACAGGCGACCCTCTATGGCTACACCTTC.

The rearrangement uses TRBV6-1 and TRBJ2-5, with 11 positions matching TRBD2. This CDR3 is built from 15 residues. Trimming at V came to 1 base and at J to 2 bases, leaving 0 bases not matched to a gene. Germline V gives CDR1 MNHNS, CDR2 SASEGT. CDR3 region: CASSEVAGGQETQYF. The CDR3 DNA sequence: TGTGCCAGCAGTGAAGTAGCGGGGGGGCAAGAGACCCAGTACTTC.

This clone came up a few times. The chain joins TRBV11-2 to TRBJ1-1; TRBD1 matches at 12 bases. The CDR3 consists of 16 residues. The germline CDR1 and CDR2 sequences are SGHAT and FQNNGV. The ends lost 6 bases at V and 6 bases at J; junction bases unmatched: 11. The CDR3 sequence: CASRPRDRGLGPEAFF. The CDR3 coding sequence is TGTGCCAGCAGGCCCCGGGACAGGGGGCTGGGGCCTGAAGCTTTCTTT.

The CDR3 coding sequence is TGTGCCAGCAGTCCAGGAGCGGGAGACTACAATGAGCAGTTCTTC. Translated, it gives CASSPGAGDYNEQFF. The gene calls are TRBV28 and TRBJ2-1; 8 bases match TRBD2. The CDR3 covers 15 residues. Germline assignment: CDR1 MDHEN and CDR2 SYDVKM. Trimming removed 5 bases from V and 3 bases from J; junction bases left unmatched: 6.

The V and J genes are TRBV11-1 and TRBJ1-2, with 7 positions matching TRBD1. Germline V gene lookup returns CDR1 SGHAT and CDR2 FQDESV (reference sequence). The J segment lost 8 bases and the V segment lost 4 bases, leaving 10 bases of the junction unmatched. This CDR3 region has 14 residues. The CDR3 DNA follows: TGTGCCAGCAGCTCGACAGGGAATGGAGGAGGCTACACCTTC. As protein: CASSSTGNGGGYTF.

V is TRBV6-1 and J is TRBJ1-5; 7 nucleotides align to TRBD1. The V gene's germline CDR1 is MNHNS and CDR2 SASEGT. This CDR3 has 16 residues. With 1 base clipped from V and 1 base from J, the junction kept 4 bases outside the gene matches. The CDR3 protein is CASSEDGQVSNQPQHF. The CDR3 DNA is TGTGCCAGCAGTGAAGATGGACAGGTGAGCAATCAGCCCCAGCATTTT.

Here the CDR3 reads CASSPLPQADIQYF. The CDR3, as DNA: TGTGCCAGCAGCCCCCTTCCCCAGGCTGACATTCAGTACTTC. The genes are TRBV7-8 and TRBJ2-4; no reliable D call. Trimming took 5 bases from V and 8 from J, leaving 16 bases between them. The CDR3 is made up of 14 amino acids. The germline gives CDR1 SGHVS, CDR2 FQNEAQ. The full variable domain, rest sourced from reference TRBV7-8 and TRBJ2-4, is GAGVSQSPRYKVAKRGQDVALRCDPISGHVSLFWYQQALGQGPEFLTYFQNEAQLDKSGLPSDRFFAERPEGSVSTLKIQRTQQEDSAVYLCASSPLPQADIQYFGAGTRLSVL.

The CDR3 here is CASSYSGLAGGAEQFF. The CDR3 nucleotides read TGTGCCAGCAGTTACTCCGGACTAGCGGGGGGCGCTGAGCAGTTCTTC. The rearrangement uses TRBV6-5 and TRBJ2-1, with 14 nucleotides matching TRBD2. The CDR3 contains 16 residues. V trimming: 0 bases; J trimming: 9 bases; junction bases outside the gene matches: 4. Germline V gene data show CDR1 as MNHEY and CDR2 as SVGAGI.